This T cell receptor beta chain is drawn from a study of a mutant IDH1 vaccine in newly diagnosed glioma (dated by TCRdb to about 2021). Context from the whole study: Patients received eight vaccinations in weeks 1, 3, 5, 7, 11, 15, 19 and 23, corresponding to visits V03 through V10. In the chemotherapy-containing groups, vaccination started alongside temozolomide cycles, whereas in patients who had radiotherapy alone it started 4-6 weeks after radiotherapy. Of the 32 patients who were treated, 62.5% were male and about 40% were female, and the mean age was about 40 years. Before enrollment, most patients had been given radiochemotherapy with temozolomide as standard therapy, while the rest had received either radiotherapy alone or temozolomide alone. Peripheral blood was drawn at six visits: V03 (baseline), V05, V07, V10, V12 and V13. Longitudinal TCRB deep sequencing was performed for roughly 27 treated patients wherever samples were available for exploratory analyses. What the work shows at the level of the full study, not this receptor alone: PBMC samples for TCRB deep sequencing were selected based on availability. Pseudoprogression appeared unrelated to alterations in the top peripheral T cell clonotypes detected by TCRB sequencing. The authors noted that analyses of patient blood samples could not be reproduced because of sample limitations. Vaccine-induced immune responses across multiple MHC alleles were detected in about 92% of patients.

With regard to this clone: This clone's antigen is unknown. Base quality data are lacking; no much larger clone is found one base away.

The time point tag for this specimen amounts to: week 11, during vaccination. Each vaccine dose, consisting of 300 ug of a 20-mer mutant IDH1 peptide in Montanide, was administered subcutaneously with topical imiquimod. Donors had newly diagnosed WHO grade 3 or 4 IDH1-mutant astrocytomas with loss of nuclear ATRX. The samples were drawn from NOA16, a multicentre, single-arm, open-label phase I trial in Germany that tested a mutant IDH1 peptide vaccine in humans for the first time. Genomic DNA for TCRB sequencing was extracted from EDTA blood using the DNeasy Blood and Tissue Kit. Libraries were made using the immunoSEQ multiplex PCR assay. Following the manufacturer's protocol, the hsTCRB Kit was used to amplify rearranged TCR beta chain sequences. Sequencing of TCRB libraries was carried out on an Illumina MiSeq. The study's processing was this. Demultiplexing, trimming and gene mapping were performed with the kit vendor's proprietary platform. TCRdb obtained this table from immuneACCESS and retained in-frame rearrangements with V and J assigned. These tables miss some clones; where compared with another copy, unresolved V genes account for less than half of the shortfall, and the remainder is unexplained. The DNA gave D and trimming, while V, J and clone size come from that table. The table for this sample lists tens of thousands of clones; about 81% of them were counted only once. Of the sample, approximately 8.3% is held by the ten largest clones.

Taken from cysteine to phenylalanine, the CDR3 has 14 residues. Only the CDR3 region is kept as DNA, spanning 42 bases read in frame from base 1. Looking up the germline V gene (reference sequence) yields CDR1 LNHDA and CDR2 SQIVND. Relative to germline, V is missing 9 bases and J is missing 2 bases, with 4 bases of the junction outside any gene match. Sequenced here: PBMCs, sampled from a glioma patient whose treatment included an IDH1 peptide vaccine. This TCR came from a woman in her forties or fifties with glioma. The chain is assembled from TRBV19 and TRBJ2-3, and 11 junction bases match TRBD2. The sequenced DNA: TGTGCCAGCAAACTAGCGGGGGCCACAGATACGCAGTATTTT. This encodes CASKLAGATDTQYF.